The 28 T cell receptor beta chains reported below all come from one sample, sequenced in a study of cytomegalovirus exposure and HLA in healthy donors. TCRdb keeps only in-frame clones here, not all; method: immunoSEQ multiplex PCR. The sample lists over 250,000 clones, 80% to 90% occurring once. What was sequenced was PBMCs. These receptors were collected from a woman aged 18-29 years in good health and CMV-seronegative.

The V call is TRBV5-4, the J call TRBJ2-5; 10 positions match TRBD1. The CDR3 contains 17 residues. The ends lost 1 base at V and 5 bases at J; junction bases unmatched: 11. Germline CDR1 reads SGHNT; CDR2 reads YYREEE (reference sequence). The CDR3 is CASSLLRLGQGTETQYF. The CDR3 bases are TGTGCCAGCAGCTTGTTGCGCCTGGGACAGGGGACGGAGACCCAGTACTTC.

Only a few counts were recorded for this clone. The V call is TRBV11-3, the J call TRBJ2-7; 9 nucleotides match TRBD1. V lost 6 bases and J lost 6; bases outside the gene matches: 3. Germline V gives CDR1 SGHNT, CDR2 YENEEA. The CDR3 sequence is 12 residues long. The CDR3 spells CASRGQGSEQYF. As DNA, the CDR3 is TGTGCCAGCAGAGGACAGGGGAGCGAGCAGTACTTC.

This clone was seen a handful of times. V and J are TRBV19 and TRBJ1-1; no firm D call. V was pared by 3 bases and J by 4 bases, with 3 bases between. Looked up from germline, CDR1 is LNHDA and CDR2 is SQIVND (reference sequence). This CDR3 is built from 11 residues. CDR3 sequence (DNA): TGTGCCAGTAGTATCGGCACTGAAGCTTTCTTT. This codes for CASSIGTEAFF.

This rearrangement joins TRBV28 to TRBJ2-5, with no clear D. V lost 6 bases and J 3 bases, leaving 11 bases between the germline ends. This CDR3 contains 13 residues. Germline CDR1 reads MDHEN; CDR2 reads SYDVKM. In DNA form, the CDR3 reads TGTGCCAGCAGCCTCGCTCCAGAAGAGACCCAGTACTTC. This translates into CASSLAPEETQYF.

The CDR3 protein is CTSSRRDLITDTQYF. The DNA of the CDR3 is TGCACCAGCAGCCGCAGGGACTTGATAACAGATACGCAGTATTTT. This chain links TRBV1 with TRBJ2-3; the table names TRBD2, a call not compared with the DNA. TRBV1 is classified as a pseudogene. The CDR3 spans 15 residues.

The chain employs TRBV7-9 and TRBJ1-2, with a possible D match to TRBD1 (6 bases). V lost 1 base to trimming and J lost 8 bases, with 14 bases between them. The CDR3 length is 14 residues. Germline-derived CDR1 and CDR2 are SEHNR and FQNEAQ (reference sequence). This chain's CDR3 is CASSLVSGAWGYTF. The DNA of the CDR3 is TGTGCCAGCAGCTTAGTTTCAGGGGCCTGGGGCTACACCTTC.

The V and J genes are TRBV5-6 and TRBJ2-7; 9 nucleotides agree with TRBD1. Germline CDR1 SGHDT, CDR2 YYEEEE. The CDR3 length is 13 residues. The junction had 4 bases not matched to a gene; V was cut back by 5 bases and J by 4 bases. The CDR3 bases are TGTGCCAGCAGATCGACAGGGGGGTACGAGCAGTACTTC. It yields the protein CASRSTGGYEQYF.

The chain uses TRBV13 and TRBJ2-1; 13 bases align to TRBD2. Unmatched junction bases numbered 7, after V lost 4 bases and J lost 7 bases. This CDR3 has 16 residues. Germline CDR1 is PRHDT and CDR2 is FYEKMQ (reference sequence). This chain's CDR3 is CASSSRTSGSLNEQFF. CDR3 coding DNA: TGTGCCAGCAGCTCGCGGACTAGCGGGAGCTTGAATGAGCAGTTCTTC.

This rearrangement joins TRBV4-1 to TRBJ2-1; D uncertain. Looked up from germline, CDR1 is MGHRA and CDR2 is YSYEKL. V lost 4 bases, J lost 4 bases, and 11 bases lay in between. CDR3 length: 14 residues. CDR3 protein: CASSPFPVYNEQFF. As DNA, the CDR3 is TGCGCCAGCAGCCCCTTCCCGGTGTACAATGAGCAGTTCTTC.

This chain connects TRBV9 to TRBJ1-3; D ambiguous. CDR3 size: 15 residues. V was shortened by 3 bases and J by 0 bases, with 10 bases between the two germline ends. The germline V gene has CDR1 SGDLS and CDR2 YYNGEE. The CDR3: CASSGGFASGNTIYF. As DNA, the CDR3 is TGTGCCAGCAGCGGCGGATTTGCCTCTGGAAACACCATATATTTT.

V gene TRBV2 combines with J gene TRBJ1-4; possibly TRBD1 for D (5 bases). The CDR3 has 13 residues. Germline V gene sequence: CDR1 SNHLY, CDR2 FYNNEI. The germline V and J ends were trimmed by 9 bases and 3 bases, with 11 bases remaining between them. This chain's CDR3 is CARRQSANEKLFF. The CDR3 DNA reads TGTGCCAGAAGACAGTCGGCTAATGAAAAACTGTTTTTT. Drawing the rest from reference TRBV2 and TRBJ1-4, the complete variable domain is EPEVTQTPSHQVTQMGQEVILRCVPISNHLYFYWYRQILGQKVEFLVSFYNNEISEKSEIFDDQFSVERPDGSNFTLKIRSTKLEDSAMYFCARRQSANEKLFFGSGTQLSVL.

This CDR3 reads CASRGIYGREDNNEQFF. The CDR3 coding sequence is TGTGCCAGCAGAGGGATATACGGGCGGGAGGACAACAATGAGCAGTTCTTC. This rearrangement joins TRBV21-1 to TRBJ2-1; TRBD2, as called in the table, went unchecked against the DNA. TRBV21-1 is a documented pseudogene. The CDR3 has 17 amino acids.

This clone was detected only once. V gene TRBV25-1 combines with J gene TRBJ2-2; the match to TRBD2 covers 8 bases. CDR1 is MGHDK, CDR2 SYGVNS, per germline. The CDR3 has 17 residues. V gave up 6 bases and J gave up 7 bases; unmatched junction bases: 16. This chain's CDR3 is CASSKRGIAGRGGELFF. DNA of the CDR3: TGTGCCAGCAGCAAGAGGGGTATAGCGGGACGGGGCGGGGAGCTGTTTTTT.

This clone has only one observation. The chain couples TRBV11-3 to TRBJ2-1, with TRBD2 matching over 15 bases. CDR3 length: 14 residues. In germline, CDR1 is SGHNT, CDR2 YENEEA. The trim removed 8 bases at V and 8 bases at J, leaving 4 bases unmatched. The CDR3 coding sequence is TGTGCCAGCGGACTAGCGGGAGGGTACCATGAGCAGTTCTTC. Its translation is CASGLAGGYHEQFF.

The chain employs TRBV30 and TRBJ1-2; D is possibly TRBD1 (6 bases). The CDR3 length is 12 residues. Germline CDR1 and CDR2: GTSNPN and SVGIG (reference sequence). The V end was cut by 7 bases, the J end by 5 bases, with 14 bases between. The CDR3 sequence is CASDARGYGYTF. The CDR3, as DNA: TGTGCCTCGGACGCAAGGGGGTATGGCTACACCTTC.

The V and J genes are TRBV28 and TRBJ1-2, with D unresolved. The CDR3 covers 10 residues. The V gene lost 8 bases and the J gene lost 8 bases, with 9 bases spanning the gap. CDR1 MDHEN and CDR2 SYDVKM come from the germline V gene. CDR3 bases: TGTGCCAGCGGGCCAAGGGGCTACACCTTC. Residues: CASGPRGYTF.

The V and J genes are TRBV6-4 and TRBJ2-3; 7 bases match TRBD2. The V and J ends lost 3 bases and 0 bases, in that order; junction bases with no gene match: 3. Germline lookup yields CDR1 MRHNA and CDR2 SNTAGT. CDR3 length: 15 residues. The CDR3 DNA reads TGTGCCAGCAGTGAGGACGGGGGGAGCACAGATACGCAGTATTTT. It yields the protein CASSEDGGSTDTQYF.

The chain is built from TRBV6-5 and TRBJ1-1; D not certain. The CDR3 sequence is 14 residues long. Deletions cut 4 bases from V and 4 bases from J, with 13 bases between. Germline V lookup: CDR1 MNHEY, CDR2 SVGAGI. The CDR3 DNA follows: TGTGCCAGCAGTTCAAGGAACTACGGCACTGAAGCTTTCTTT. This codes for CASSSRNYGTEAFF.

There are a few counts of this clone. V gene TRBV30 combines with J gene TRBJ1-1; D is perhaps TRBD1 (5 bases). The germline gives CDR1 GTSNPN, CDR2 SVGIG (reference sequence). V shed 5 bases and J shed 0 bases, with 10 bases lying between them. This CDR3 has 13 residues. As DNA, the CDR3 is TGTGCCTGGGATGGACACTTGAACACTGAAGCTTTCTTT. Its translation is CAWDGHLNTEAFF.

The count of this clone is one. The chain combines TRBV4-3 with TRBJ2-5, with unresolved D. Deletions cut 0 bases from V and 4 bases from J, with 9 bases between. CDR1 and CDR2 (germline): LGHNA, YSLEER. This CDR3 is 14 amino acids long. The CDR3 loop is CASSQDWSVETQYF. The CDR3 nucleotides read TGCGCCAGCAGCCAAGATTGGAGCGTAGAGACCCAGTACTTC.

In nucleotides, the CDR3 is TGTGCCAGCAGTGAACGTGGGGGGTTTGACGGAAACACCATATATTTT. Residues: CASSERGGFDGNTIYF. J is TRBJ1-3 and V is TRBV2; tentatively, D is TRBD1 (5 bases). Per germline, CDR1 SNHLY and CDR2 FYNNEI. CDR3 size: 16 residues. Trimming left V 2 bases short and J 4 bases short, with 15 bases between. Full variable domain (missing parts from reference TRBV2 and TRBJ1-3): EPEVTQTPSHQVTQMGQEVILRCVPISNHLYFYWYRQILGQKVEFLVSFYNNEISEKSEIFDDQFSVERPDGSNFTLKIRSTKLEDSAMYFCASSERGGFDGNTIYFGEGSWLTVV.

The J gene is TRBJ2-5, the V gene TRBV30; TRBD2 agrees at 11 bases. This CDR3 contains 15 residues. Germline CDR1 GTSNPN, CDR2 SVGIG (reference sequence). Unmatched junction bases numbered 6, after V lost 4 bases and J lost 2 bases. Written as DNA, the CDR3 is TGTGCCTGGATCCCGGGACTAGCGGCACAAGAGACCCAGTACTTC. This gives the protein CAWIPGLAAQETQYF.

The V and J genes are TRBV28 and TRBJ1-5; the D gene is possibly TRBD1 (5 bases). This CDR3 contains 16 residues. From germline, CDR1 is MDHEN and CDR2 SYDVKM. V was clipped by 10 bases and J by 1 base, with 20 bases between them. The CDR3 protein is CATHRHRGGSNQPQHF. The CDR3 DNA sequence: TGTGCCACCCATAGACACCGGGGGGGAAGCAATCAGCCCCAGCATTTT.

V and J are TRBV15 and TRBJ1-5, with D tentatively TRBD1 (6 bases). V lost 0 bases and J lost 8, with 14 bases in between. Germline V lookup: CDR1 LNHNV, CDR2 YYDKDF (reference sequence). The CDR3 totals 15 residues. CDR3 region: CATSRDSWGHKPQHF. For the CDR3, the DNA is TGTGCCACCAGCAGAGATTCATGGGGACATAAGCCCCAGCATTTT.

This rearrangement joins TRBV5-1 to TRBJ2-5; 10 bases are a match to TRBD1. CDR3 length equals 16 residues. Trimming took 0 bases from V and 1 from J; bases not matched to a gene: 3. CDR1 and CDR2 from the germline V gene are SGHRS and YFSETQ. Written as DNA, the CDR3 is TGCGCCAGCAGCTTGGGACAGGGGGCGAGCCAAGAGACCCAGTACTTC. It specifies CASSLGQGASQETQYF. Drawing the rest from reference TRBV5-1 and TRBJ2-5, the complete variable domain is KAGVTQTPRYLIKTRGQQVTLSCSPISGHRSVSWYQQTPGQGLQFLFEYFSETQRNKGNFPGRFSGRQFSNSRSEMNVSTLELGDSALYLCASSLGQGASQETQYFGPGTRLLVL.

CDR3 amino acids: CASSQVGSVEAFF. The CDR3 nucleotides read TGCGCCAGCAGCCAAGTGGGTAGCGTTGAAGCTTTCTTT. The chain is built from TRBV4-3 and TRBJ1-1; D gene uncertain. CDR1 LGHNA and CDR2 YSLEER come from the germline V gene. The CDR3 has 13 residues. V was shortened by 1 base and J by 7 bases, with 10 bases between the two germline ends.

The chain is built from TRBV5-1 and TRBJ2-7; 10 bases fit TRBD2. V was clipped by 1 base and J by 7 bases; unmatched bases: 8. CDR3 length: 15 amino acids. The germline V gene has CDR1 SGHRS and CDR2 YFSETQ. CDR3 protein: CASSLQAGGEGEQYF. In nucleotides, the CDR3 is TGCGCCAGCAGCTTGCAAGCGGGAGGGGAGGGGGAGCAGTACTTC.

The CDR3 coding sequence is TGTGCCAGCAGAAGGACTAGCGATGGCACAGATACGCAGTATTTT. As protein: CASRRTSDGTDTQYF. The J gene is TRBJ2-3, the V gene TRBV6-4; 9 positions match TRBD2. The germline gives CDR1 MRHNA, CDR2 SNTAGT. After removal of 6 bases from V and 1 base from J, the junction contained 5 bases not matched to a gene. There are 15 residues in the CDR3.